The T cell receptor beta chain under discussion was sequenced for a study of early T cells in non-severe SARS-CoV-2 infection. Overall study context: Sequencing of unsorted whole blood was done on bulk RNA, leaving chains unpaired.

The table lists this clonotype with many counts. Its antigen is still unknown. The germline CDR1 and CDR2 sequences are KGHSH and LQKENI. The length of the CDR3 is 16 residues. Trimming cost V 2 bases and J 7 bases, with 18 bases left between them. TCRdb recomputed calls from the 5' RACE reads with MiXCR, one row per CDR3 protein. The data hold about 47,000 distinct CDR3 sequences, with approximately 11% observed a single time. Notes on the study in general: The study's VDJdb matching favored anti-spike CD8 responses and missed private and CD4 specificities.

The chain employs TRBV18 and TRBJ2-1; weak D call: TRBD2 (5 bases). The origin of this receptor is an adult who was a healthcare worker with PCR-confirmed SARS-CoV-2 infection or an uninfected control (not recorded which). Sequenced: whole blood. The CDR3: CASSPDPGVTWNEQFF. The CDR3 DNA follows: TGTGCCAGCTCACCAGATCCCGGGGTGACATGGAATGAGCAGTTCTTC.